This section outlines one TCR beta chain sequence together with its context. Its antigen is still unknown. It has no much larger one-base neighbor in the sample; base qualities were not kept. CDR3 length: 15 amino acids, cysteine to phenylalanine. Only the CDR3 region is kept as DNA, spanning 45 bases read in frame from base 1. Looking up the germline V gene yields CDR1 MDHEN and CDR2 SYDVKM. V gives up 7 bases and J gives up 5 bases, and the segment between their germline ends measures 18 bases. Library preparation employed 5' RACE. Sequencing used an Illumina MiSeq. The public reads were quality trimmed at Q25 with fastp and then assembled into clones with MiXCR by TCRdb, keeping productive beta chains. For every CDR3 protein sequence, its rows merge into one entry that carries the most common genes and DNA. This sample is represented by 85,000 to 100,000 distinct CDR3 sequences; roughly 18% of them were singletons. The top ten clones comprise 6.2% of the sample.

This sample was included in a study of T cells of healthy individuals (dated by TCRdb to 2016 to 2019). The rearranged segments are TRBV28 and TRBJ1-5; TRBD1 is a possible D gene, resting on 6 matching bases. The sequence was collected from a human donor in good health. The nucleotide sequence is TGTGCCAGCACCAAAGGGGGGGCTTCGGATCAGCCCCAGCATTTT. The encoded protein is CASTKGGASDQPQHF.